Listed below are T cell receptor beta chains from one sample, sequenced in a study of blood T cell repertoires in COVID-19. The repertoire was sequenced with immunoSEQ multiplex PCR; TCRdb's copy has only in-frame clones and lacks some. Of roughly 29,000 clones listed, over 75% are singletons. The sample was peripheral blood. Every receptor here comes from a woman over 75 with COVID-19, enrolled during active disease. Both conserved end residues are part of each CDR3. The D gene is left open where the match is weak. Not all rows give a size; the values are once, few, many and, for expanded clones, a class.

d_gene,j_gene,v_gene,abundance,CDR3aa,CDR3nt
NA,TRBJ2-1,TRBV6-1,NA,CASSLPGVSYNEQFF,TGTGCCAGCAGCCTCCCCGGGGTTTCCTACAATGAGCAGTTCTTC
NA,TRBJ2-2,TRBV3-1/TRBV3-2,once,CASSQVTGNTGELFF,TGTGCCAGCAGCCAAGTGACGGGGAACACCGGGGAGCTGTTTTTT
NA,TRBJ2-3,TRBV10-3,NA,CAISDSKSTDTQYF,TGTGCCATCAGTGATAGCAAAAGCACAGATACGCAGTATTTT
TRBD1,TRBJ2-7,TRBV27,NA,CASSLSPGGTYEQYF,TGTGCCAGCAGTTTATCACCAGGGGGCACGTACGAGCAGTACTTC
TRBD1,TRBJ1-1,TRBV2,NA,CASQDRVWRIAEAFF,TGTGCCAGCCAGGACAGGGTTTGGAGGATAGCTGAAGCTTTCTTT
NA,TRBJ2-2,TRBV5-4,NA,CASSWGPGATGELFF,TGTGCCAGCAGCTGGGGACCAGGGGCCACCGGGGAGCTGTTTTTT
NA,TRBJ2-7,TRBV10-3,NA,CAISGGPPWEQYF,TGTGCCATCAGTGGAGGGCCCCCCTGGGAGCAGTACTTC
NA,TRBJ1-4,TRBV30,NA,CAWSPLAANEKLFF,TGTGCCTGGAGTCCCCTAGCGGCTAATGAAAAACTGTTTTTT
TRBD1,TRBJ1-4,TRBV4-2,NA,CASSQRDRGRGEKLFF,TGTGCCAGCAGCCAACGGGACAGGGGGCGAGGGGAAAAACTGTTTTTT
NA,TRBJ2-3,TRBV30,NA,CAWSNREPPHTDTQYF,TGTGCCTGGAGTAACCGGGAGCCGCCCCACACAGATACGCAGTATTTT
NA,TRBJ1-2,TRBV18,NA,CASSPQRESFGYTF,TGTGCCAGCTCACCACAACGGGAGTCATTTGGCTACACCTTC
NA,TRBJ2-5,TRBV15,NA,CATSRVTVETQYF,TGTGCCACCAGCAGGGTTACGGTGGAGACCCAGTACTTC
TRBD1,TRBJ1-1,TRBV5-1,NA,CASSSTGERYTEAFF,TGCGCCAGCAGCTCGACAGGGGAGAGGTACACTGAAGCTTTCTTT
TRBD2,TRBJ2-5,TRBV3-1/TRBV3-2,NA,CASSQKLAGGPGTQYF,TGTGCCAGCAGCCAAAAACTAGCGGGGGGACCTGGGACCCAGTACTTC
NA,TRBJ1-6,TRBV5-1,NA,CASSLPGQQNNSPLHF,TGCGCCAGCAGCTTGCCCGGACAGCAAAATAATTCACCCCTCCACTTT
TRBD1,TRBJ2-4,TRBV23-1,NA,CASSQLSREEQGGIQYF,TGCGCCAGCAGTCAATTAAGTAGGGAGGAACAGGGGGGCATTCAGTACTTC
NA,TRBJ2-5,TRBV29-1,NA,CSVVLFQETQYF,TGCAGCGTTGTACTATTCCAAGAGACCCAGTACTTC
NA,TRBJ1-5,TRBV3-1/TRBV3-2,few,CASSQTGNQPQHF,TGTGCCAGCAGCCAAACGGGAAATCAGCCCCAGCATTTT
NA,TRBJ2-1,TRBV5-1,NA,CASSLASNEQFF,TGCGCCAGCAGCTTGGCCAGCAATGAGCAGTTCTTC
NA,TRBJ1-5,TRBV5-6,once,CASSLIGVNQPQHF,TGTGCCAGCAGCTTGATCGGTGTTAATCAGCCCCAGCATTTT
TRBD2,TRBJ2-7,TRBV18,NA,CASSPPSGGLSYEQYF,TGTGCCAGCTCACCACCGAGCGGGGGGCTTTCCTACGAGCAGTACTTC
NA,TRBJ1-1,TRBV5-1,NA,CASSLDPGLNTEAFF,TGCGCCAGCAGCTTGGATCCAGGGCTGAACACTGAAGCTTTCTTT
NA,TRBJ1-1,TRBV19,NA,CASSTSDRYTEAFF,TGTGCCAGTAGTACCTCGGACAGATACACTGAAGCTTTCTTT
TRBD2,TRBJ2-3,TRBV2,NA,CASRPGLAGISTDTQYF,TGTGCCAGCAGACCGGGACTAGCGGGCATTAGCACAGATACGCAGTATTTT
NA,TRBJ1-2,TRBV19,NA,CASSIGPGGGYTF,TGTGCCAGTAGTATAGGTCCCGGAGGAGGCTACACCTTC
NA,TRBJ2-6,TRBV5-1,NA,CASSPTGSGANVLTF,TGCGCCAGCAGCCCTACAGGGTCTGGGGCCAACGTCCTGACTTTC
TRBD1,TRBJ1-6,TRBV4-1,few,CASSQELSPGTGDSPLHF,TGCGCCAGCAGCCAAGAACTAAGTCCTGGGACAGGGGATTCACCCCTCCACTTT
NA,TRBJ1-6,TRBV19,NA,CASKRAGENSPLHF,TGTGCCAGTAAGCGGGCGGGAGAAAATTCACCCCTCCACTTT
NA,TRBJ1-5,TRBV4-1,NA,CASSLYYGTNSNQPQHF,TGCGCCAGCAGCCTTTATTACGGGACTAATAGCAATCAGCCCCAGCATTTT
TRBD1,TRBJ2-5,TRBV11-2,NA,CASSPSTGAETQYF,TGTGCCAGCAGCCCCTCCACAGGGGCAGAGACCCAGTACTTC
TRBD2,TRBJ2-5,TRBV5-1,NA,CASDSGTSVETQYF,TGCGCCAGCGACTCCGGGACTAGCGTTGAGACCCAGTACTTC
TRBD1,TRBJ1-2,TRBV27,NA,CASSLSGVRGLYGYTF,TGTGCCAGCAGTTTATCCGGCGTCAGGGGGCTCTATGGCTACACCTTC
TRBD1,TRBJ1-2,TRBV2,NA,CASKNRGVDYGYTF,TGTGCCAGCAAGAACAGGGGGGTTGACTATGGCTACACCTTC
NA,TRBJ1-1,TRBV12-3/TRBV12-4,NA,CASSLDSYSEAFF,TGTGCCAGCAGCCTGGACAGCTACTCTGAAGCTTTCTTT
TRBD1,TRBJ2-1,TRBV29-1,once,CSVPGATGNSYNEQFF,TGCAGCGTTCCCGGTGCGACAGGGAACTCCTACAATGAGCAGTTCTTC
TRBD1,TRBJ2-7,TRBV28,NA,CASSGWQGAGEQYF,TGTGCCAGCAGTGGCTGGCAGGGGGCCGGTGAGCAGTACTTC
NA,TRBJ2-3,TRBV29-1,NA,CSVSGGDTQYF,TGCAGCGTTTCTGGGGGGGATACGCAGTATTTT
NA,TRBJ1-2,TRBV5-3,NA,CARSLVIRANYGYTF,TGTGCCAGAAGCTTGGTGATCCGGGCTAACTATGGCTACACCTTC
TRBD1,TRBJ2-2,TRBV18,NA,CASSRGTGSTGELFF,TGTGCCAGCTCACGAGGGACAGGGTCGACCGGGGAGCTGTTTTTT
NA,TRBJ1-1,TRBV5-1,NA,CASSLSGRGTEAFF,TGCGCCAGCAGCTTGTCAGGTAGGGGCACTGAAGCTTTCTTT
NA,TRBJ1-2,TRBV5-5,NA,CASSAAGGDLYGYTF,TGTGCCAGCAGCGCCGCAGGCGGGGACCTCTATGGCTACACCTTC
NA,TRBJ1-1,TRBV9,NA,CASSASSGVGTEAFF,TGTGCCAGCAGCGCCTCCTCGGGTGTTGGCACTGAAGCTTTCTTT
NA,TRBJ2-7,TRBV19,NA,CASSAGYEQYF,TGTGCCAGTAGTGCCGGCTACGAGCAGTACTTC
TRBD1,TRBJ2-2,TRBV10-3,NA,CAISVPGQVNTGELFF,TGTGCCATCAGTGTGCCGGGACAGGTGAACACCGGGGAGCTGTTTTTT
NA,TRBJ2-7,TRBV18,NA,CASSPAGYEQYF,TGTGCCAGCTCACCGGCGGGCTACGAGCAGTACTTC
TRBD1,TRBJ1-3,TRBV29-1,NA,CSVASTGTGNTIYF,TGCAGCGTTGCGTCGACAGGGACTGGAAACACCATATATTTT
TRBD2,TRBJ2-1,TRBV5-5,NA,CASSLSSGGPTSHNEQFF,TGTGCCAGCAGCTTGTCTAGCGGGGGGCCTACTTCACACAATGAGCAGTTCTTC
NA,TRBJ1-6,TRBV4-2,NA,CASSQVAGVSPLHF,TGTGCCAGCAGCCAAGTTGCAGGGGTCTCACCCCTCCACTTT
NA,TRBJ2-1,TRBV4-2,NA,CASSQALNSYNEQFF,TGTGCCAGCAGCCAAGCCCTTAACTCCTACAATGAGCAGTTCTTC
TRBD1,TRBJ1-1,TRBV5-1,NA,CASSSETGENTEAFF,TGCGCCAGCAGCTCGGAGACAGGGGAGAACACTGAAGCTTTCTTT
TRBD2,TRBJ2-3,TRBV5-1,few,CASSLARLAGGIDTQYF,TGCGCCAGCAGCTTGGCCAGACTAGCGGGGGGGATAGATACGCAGTATTTT
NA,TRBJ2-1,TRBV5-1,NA,CASSLDGGQQFF,TGCGCCAGCAGCCTGGACGGGGGACAGCAGTTCTTC